Below are 28 T cell receptor beta chains sequenced from a single sample in a study of tumor-infiltrating lymphocytes in primary liver carcinoma (dated by TCRdb to the late 2010s). Without any cell sorting, total RNA and DNA were co-extracted from around 18-30 mg of bulk tissue using the AllPrep DNA/RNA mini kit. These reads were obtained on an Illumina HiSeq 2500. A constant-region primer and ProtoScript II reverse transcriptase were used to reverse-transcribe TCRbeta-specific cDNA from roughly 0.5 ug total RNA. TCRbeta libraries were built with three nested multiplex PCR rounds, a slightly modified ARM-PCR procedure. Multiplex TRBV1-TRBV30 forward primers and a Cbeta reverse primer were used in the first two PCR rounds, each of which was run for 10 cycles. The public reads were quality trimmed at Q25 with fastp and then assembled into clones with MiXCR by TCRdb, keeping productive beta chains. Rows matching on CDR3 protein sequence are summarized as one entry with the most common DNA and genes. The sample contains approximately 88,000 distinct CDR3 sequences, just over 65% of them found a single time. 27% of the sample belongs to the ten largest clones.

The sequenced material came from tumor-adjacent normal liver tissue. The receptors were gathered from a man in his forties or fifties with primary liver carcinoma and hepatitis B virus infection.

With respect to this clonotype: Since a much larger clone is just one base distant, this may be a read error. The chain couples TRBV6-1 to TRBJ2-3; D gene unclear. With the DNA end fitting TRBJ1-5 better, the J assignment may be wrong. Germline CDR1 is MNHNS and CDR2 is SASEGT. This CDR3 spans 13 amino acids. The CDR3 reads CGSQRAYTDTQHF. The DNA for the CDR3 is TGTGGTTCGCAGCGGGCCTACACAGATACGCAGCATTTT.

A remark on this clonotype: This sequence may be a read error, since a much larger clone differs from it by one base. V is TRBV5-5 and J is TRBJ2-2; TRBD2 matches at 9 bases. The ends lost 3 bases at V and 3 bases at J; junction bases unmatched: 6. Germline-derived CDR1 and CDR2 are SGHKS and YYEKEE (reference sequence). The CDR3 loop spans 16 amino acids. The CDR3 loop reads CASSYHSGSDTGELFF. The CDR3 DNA reads as TGTGCCAGCAGCTATCATAGCGGGAGTGACACCGGGGAGCTGTTTTTT.

This clonotype has ten or more counts. V gene TRBV6-1 combines with J gene TRBJ1-1; 9 bases match TRBD1. This CDR3 spans 14 amino acids. Germline CDR1 reads MNHNS; CDR2 reads SASEGT. Trimming removed 5 bases from V and 5 bases from J; junction bases left unmatched: 6. The CDR3 loop is CASSLQGARTEAFF. For the CDR3, the DNA is TGTGCCAGCAGTCTACAGGGGGCGAGAACTGAAGCTTTCTTT.

This chain links TRBV2 with TRBJ1-5, with D unclear. The CDR3 consists of 14 residues. V shed 8 bases and J shed 0 bases, with 11 bases lying between them. Germline lookup yields CDR1 SNHLY and CDR2 FYNNEI. CDR3 DNA sequence: TGTGCCAGCGTGGGAGTATATAGCAATCAGCCCCAGCATTTT. As protein: CASVGVYSNQPQHF.

As concerns this clonotype: The junction differs from germline at one of its ends, possibly a read error. V gene TRBV11-1 combines with J gene TRBJ2-7; D gene unclear. The CDR3 runs to 14 residues. CDR1 is SGHAT, CDR2 FQDESV, per germline (reference sequence). Here the CDR3 reads CASSAFGRIYEQYF. CDR3 in DNA: TGTGCCAGCAGCGCCTTCGGAAGGATCTACGAGCAGTATTTC. Together with reference TRBV11-1 and TRBJ2-7, the CDR3 gives the full variable domain: EAEVAQSPRYKITEKSQAVAFWCDPISGHATLYWYRQILGQGPELLVQFQDESVVDDSQLPKDRFSAERLKGVDSTLKIQPAELGDSAMYLCASSAFGRIYEQYFGPGTRLTVT.

Details on this clonotype: Compared with germline, one end of the junction differs, possibly owing to a read error. This chain uses TRBV10-3 with TRBJ1-2; D not certain. This CDR3 is 12 amino acids long. Germline CDR1 reads ENHRY; CDR2 reads SYGVKD. The CDR3 coding sequence is TGTGTCATCAGTGAGAACCCCGATGGCTACACCTTT. This translates into CVISENPDGYTF.

About this clonotype itself: A read error may produce the germline difference seen at one junction end. This chain joins TRBV11-2 and TRBJ2-5; 10 positions match TRBD2. CDR1 is SGHAT, CDR2 FQNNGV, per germline. This CDR3 has 16 residues. The CDR3 sequence is CASSLVSTSGQETQYF. Written as DNA, the CDR3 is TGTGCCAGTAGCTTAGTCTCGACTAGCGGGCAAGAGACCCAGTACTTC.

This clonotype was seen many times. The chain has TRBV6-2 or TRBV6-3 and TRBJ2-7; no definite D call. V was pared by 8 bases and J by 5 bases, with 10 bases between. This CDR3 comprises 11 residues. CDR1 is MNHEY and CDR2 is SVGEGT in the germline V gene. This CDR3 is CASARINEQYF. DNA for the CDR3: TGTGCCAGCGCTCGGATCAACGAGCAGTACTTC.

A remark on this clonotype: This may be a read error, as it is one base from a much larger clone. The CDR3 is CATGENTVELFF. The CDR3 coding sequence is TGTGCCACCGGGGAGAACACCGTGGAGCTGTTTTTT. The V and J genes are TRBV24-1 and TRBJ2-2, with a possible D match to TRBD2 (5 bases). The germline CDR1 and CDR2 sequences are KGHDR and SFDVKD. This CDR3 has 12 residues.

Concerning this clonotype itself: The CDR3 end shows no conserved phenylalanine or tryptophan, and so a read error is likely. This chain connects TRBV11-1 to TRBJ2-4; no firm D call. Trimming pared 2 bases from V and 11 bases from J, leaving 16 bases between. CDR3 length: 14 residues. The germline CDR1 and CDR2 sequences are SGHAT and FQDESV (reference sequence). CDR3 coding DNA: TGTGCCAGCAGCTTAACGGCGGATGAAACCTTTCAGTACCTC. Translated, it gives CASSLTADETFQYL.

With respect to this clonotype: One end of the junction fails to match germline, which may point to a read error. The chain joins TRBV11-2 to TRBJ2-6; D unclear. Germline lookup yields CDR1 SGHAT and CDR2 FQNNGV. CDR3 length equals 14 residues. The CDR3 DNA reads TGTGGCAGCAGCTTAGGTATCGAGGCTAACGTCCTGACTTTC. It is translated as CGSSLGIEANVLTF.

This clonotype appeared a single time. At one end, the junction sequence differs from germline, possibly due to a read error. The chain carries TRBV10-3 and TRBJ2-1, with 13 bases identical to TRBD2. Germline assignment: CDR1 ENHRY and CDR2 SYGVKD. The CDR3 runs to 18 residues. CDR3 sequence: CDISEGSTGLAGVGERFF. The CDR3 DNA reads TGTGACATCAGTGAGGGAAGTACCGGACTAGCGGGAGTAGGTGAGCGGTTCTTC.

The chain joins TRBV7-8 to TRBJ2-4, with D possibly matching TRBD1 (5 bases). Trimming shortened V by 1 base and J by 2 bases, and 15 bases separated the two germline ends. The CDR3 loop spans 17 amino acids. The germline V gene has CDR1 SGHVS and CDR2 FQNEAQ. The CDR3 DNA follows: TGTGCCAGCAGCTTAGAATGGGGCAGCCTAACCAAAAACATTCAGTACTTC. Its protein is CASSLEWGSLTKNIQYF.

Comment on this clonotype: This could be a read error, since a much larger clone is one nucleotide away. V and J are TRBV5-5 and TRBJ2-7; D may be TRBD1 or TRBD2 (5 bases each). The V and J ends lost 5 bases and 2 bases respectively, with 14 bases between them. Germline V gene sequence: CDR1 SGHKS, CDR2 YYEKEE (reference sequence). The CDR3 is 14 amino acids. In DNA, the CDR3 is TGTGCCAGCAGTGGAATGAGGGACGCCTACGAGCAGTACTTC. It yields the protein CASSGMRDAYEQYF.

The rearrangement links TRBV6-1 to TRBJ2-1; D unresolved. With 10 bases removed from V and 8 bases from J, the gap between germline ends came to 15 bases. This CDR3 region has 12 residues. The germline V gene encodes CDR1 MNHNS and CDR2 SASEGT. This chain's CDR3 is CAISETYDEQFF. The CDR3 nucleotides are TGTGCCATTTCGGAGACTTACGATGAGCAGTTCTTC.

This clonotype was counted ten times or more. This chain joins TRBV12-3 or TRBV12-4 and TRBJ1-1; a possible D gene is TRBD1 (6 bases). Trimming left V 6 bases short and J 9 bases short, with 14 bases between. This CDR3 spans 12 amino acids. CDR3 amino acids: CASSPQGTKAFF. In DNA, the CDR3 is TGTGCCAGCAGCCCACAGGGTACGAAAGCTTTCTTT.

This clonotype has more than one count but fewer than ten. A much bigger clone sits one base away, suggesting this may be a read error. This chain's CDR3 is CAGSLAGANVLTF. In nucleotides, the CDR3 is TGCGCCGGCAGCTTAGCTGGGGCCAACGTCCTGACTTTC. The genes are TRBV5-1 and TRBJ2-6; no definite D call. The CDR3 has 13 residues. Germline V gene data show CDR1 as SGHRS and CDR2 as YFSETQ.

Concerning this clonotype itself: An end of the junction differs from the germline gene, which may be a read error. V and J are TRBV12-3 or TRBV12-4 and TRBJ2-5; tentatively, D is TRBD1 (6 bases). CDR3 length: 15 residues. This chain's CDR3 is CASSPSTGPQETRYF. The CDR3 bases are TGTGCCAGCAGTCCGTCGACAGGCCCCCAAGAGACCCGGTATTTC.

Details on this clonotype: This may be a read error, as it is one base from a much larger clone. The chain has TRBV6-1 and TRBJ2-1; no clear D. Germline CDR1 and CDR2: MNHNS and SASEGT. The length of the CDR3 is 11 residues. Here the CDR3 reads CAAKETGEHFF. As DNA, the CDR3 is TGTGCCGCGAAGGAGACTGGTGAGCACTTCTTC.

Comments on this clonotype: This may stem from a read error, because a much larger clone lies one nucleotide away. CDR3 loop: CASSQDYTGHGELLF. Written as DNA, the CDR3 is TGTGCCAGCAGCCAAGATTATACAGGGCACGGGGAGCTGCTTTTT. V and J are TRBV14 and TRBJ2-2, with TRBD1 as a possible D gene (6 bases). CDR3 length: 15 residues. Germline CDR1 SGHDN, CDR2 FVKESK.

In its sample, this clonotype was seen many times. V gene TRBV5-6 combines with J gene TRBJ2-5, with 10 bases aligning to TRBD1. The CDR3 covers 14 residues. After removal of 3 bases from V and 5 bases from J, the junction contained 4 bases not matched to a gene. The germline V gene encodes CDR1 SGHDT and CDR2 YYEEEE. The CDR3 here is CASSWGTGVETQYF. The CDR3 DNA sequence: TGTGCCAGCAGCTGGGGGACAGGGGTGGAGACCCAGTACTTC.

The chain uses TRBV6-5 and TRBJ2-6; D gene unclear. V lost 7 bases and J lost 9, with 19 bases in between. The CDR3 sequence is 15 residues long. The germline V gene has CDR1 MNHEY and CDR2 SVGAGI. CDR3 loop: CASTNRRSRVNVLTF. The CDR3 DNA sequence: TGTGCCAGCACCAACCGTCGCTCTAGGGTCAACGTCCTGACTTTC.

As for this clonotype: At one boundary the junction diverges from the germline segment, which might be a read error. The chain links TRBV5-5 to TRBJ2-3, with TRBD2 matching 10 bases. Germline values: CDR1 SGHKS, CDR2 YYEKEE (reference sequence). The CDR3 loop spans 18 amino acids. The chain's CDR3 is CTSSLVAAGGIGADMQYF. The CDR3 bases are TGTACCAGCAGCTTAGTCGCAGCGGGAGGGATCGGGGCAGATATGCAGTATTTT.

Turning to this clonotype: The germline gene is not matched at one end of the junction; a read error may be the cause. The J gene is TRBJ2-1, the V gene TRBV4-2; 8 bases fit TRBD2. Germline V gives CDR1 LGHNA, CDR2 YNFKEQ. This CDR3 contains 16 residues. CDR3 loop: CASSQANSGIHSEQFF. For the CDR3, the DNA is TGTGCCAGCAGCCAAGCGAATAGCGGGATTCACAGTGAGCAGTTCTTT.

Comments on this clonotype: Lacking the conserved final phenylalanine or tryptophan, this CDR3 likely reflects a read error. This chain joins TRBV11-2 and TRBJ2-7; D ambiguous. Per the germline V gene, CDR1 is SGHAT and CDR2 is FQNNGV. The length of the CDR3 is 14 residues. CDR3 in DNA: TGTGTCAGCATCTTAACCGTCAGAGCCTACGAGCAGTACTAC. Translating it yields CVSILTVRAYEQYY.

The chain employs TRBV24-1 and TRBJ2-7; a possible D gene is TRBD2 (7 bases). The CDR3 consists of 17 residues. The germline V and J ends were trimmed by 5 bases and 9 bases, with 28 bases remaining between them. Germline V gene data show CDR1 as KGHDR and CDR2 as SFDVKD. The CDR3 sequence is CATSADTPTTRGGRQYF. In DNA form, the CDR3 reads TGTGCCACCAGTGCGGACACTCCAACCACGAGGGGGGGGAGGCAGTACTTC.

As to this clonotype: A much more abundant neighbour one base away suggests this may be a read error. This rearrangement joins TRBV10-3 to TRBJ1-6, with D uncertain. CDR3 length equals 14 residues. Per the germline V gene, CDR1 is ENHRY and CDR2 is SYGVKD. The DNA of the CDR3 is TGTGTCATCCGAGAGGATCTGGGTAATTCACCCCTCCACTTT. It is translated as CVIREDLGNSPLHF.

For this clonotype: A clone one base away is much larger, so this may be a read error. The J gene is TRBJ2-1, the V gene TRBV24-1; TRBD1 aligns across 8 bases. The CDR3 covers 16 residues. Trimming took 1 base from V and 8 from J; bases not matched to a gene: 9. CDR1 and CDR2 (germline): KGHDR, SFDVKD. In nucleotides, the CDR3 is TGTGCCACCAGTGATTTTCATCGGACAGGGAGCGATGAGCAGTTCTTC. Translation: CATSDFHRTGSDEQFF.